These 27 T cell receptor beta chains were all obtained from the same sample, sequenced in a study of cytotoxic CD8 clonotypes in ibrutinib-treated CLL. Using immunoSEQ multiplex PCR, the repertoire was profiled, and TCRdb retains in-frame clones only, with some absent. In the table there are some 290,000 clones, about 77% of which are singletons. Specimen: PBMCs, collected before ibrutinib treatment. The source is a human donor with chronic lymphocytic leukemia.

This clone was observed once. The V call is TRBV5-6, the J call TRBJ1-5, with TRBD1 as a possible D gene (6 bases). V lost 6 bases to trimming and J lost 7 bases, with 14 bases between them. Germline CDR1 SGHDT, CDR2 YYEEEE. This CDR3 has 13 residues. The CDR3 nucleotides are TGTGCCAGCACCACAGGGTTCGGGCAGCCCCAGCATTTT. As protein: CASTTGFGQPQHF.

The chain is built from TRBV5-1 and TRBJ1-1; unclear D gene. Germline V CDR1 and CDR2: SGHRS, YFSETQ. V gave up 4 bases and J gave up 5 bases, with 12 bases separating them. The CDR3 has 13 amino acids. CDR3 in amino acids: CASSVSPGTEAFF. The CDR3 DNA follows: TGCGCCAGCAGCGTTTCGCCGGGGACTGAAGCTTTCTTT.

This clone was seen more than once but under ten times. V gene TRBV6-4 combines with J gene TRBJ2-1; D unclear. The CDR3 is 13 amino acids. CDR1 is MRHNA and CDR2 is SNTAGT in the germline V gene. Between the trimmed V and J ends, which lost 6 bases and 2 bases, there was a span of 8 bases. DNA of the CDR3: TGTGCCAGCAGCAAGGGCCCCTACAATGAGCAGTTCTTC. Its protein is CASSKGPYNEQFF.

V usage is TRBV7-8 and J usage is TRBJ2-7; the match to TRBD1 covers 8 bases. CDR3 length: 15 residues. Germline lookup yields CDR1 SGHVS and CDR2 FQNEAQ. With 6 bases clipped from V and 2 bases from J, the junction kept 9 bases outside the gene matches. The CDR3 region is CASRPDRGRPYEQYF. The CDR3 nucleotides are TGTGCCAGCAGGCCAGACAGGGGTCGACCCTACGAGCAGTACTTC.

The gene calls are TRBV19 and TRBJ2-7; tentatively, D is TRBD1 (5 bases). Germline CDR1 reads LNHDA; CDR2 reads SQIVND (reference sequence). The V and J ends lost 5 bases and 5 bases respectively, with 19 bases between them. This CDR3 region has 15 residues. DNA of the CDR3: TGTGCCAGTAGTGCCTCCAGGGCCCCCTCGGACGAGCAGTACTTC. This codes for CASSASRAPSDEQYF.

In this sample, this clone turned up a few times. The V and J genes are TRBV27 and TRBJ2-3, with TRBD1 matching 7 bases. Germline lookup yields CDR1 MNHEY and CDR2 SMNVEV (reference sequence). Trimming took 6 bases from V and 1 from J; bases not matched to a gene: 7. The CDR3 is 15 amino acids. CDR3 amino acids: CASRGLGQGTDTQYF. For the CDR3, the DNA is TGTGCCAGCAGGGGATTAGGACAGGGCACAGATACGCAGTATTTT.

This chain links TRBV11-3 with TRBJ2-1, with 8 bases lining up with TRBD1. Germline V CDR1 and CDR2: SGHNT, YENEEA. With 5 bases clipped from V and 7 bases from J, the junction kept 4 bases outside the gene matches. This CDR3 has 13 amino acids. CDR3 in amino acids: CASSPYRGNEQFF. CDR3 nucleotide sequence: TGTGCCAGCAGCCCATACAGGGGGAATGAGCAGTTCTTC.

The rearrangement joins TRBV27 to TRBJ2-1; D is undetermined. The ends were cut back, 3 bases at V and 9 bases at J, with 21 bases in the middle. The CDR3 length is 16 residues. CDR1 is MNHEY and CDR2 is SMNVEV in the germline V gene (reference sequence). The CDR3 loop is CASSFVKVIPTLEQFF. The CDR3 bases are TGTGCCAGCAGTTTTGTCAAGGTGATCCCTACGCTTGAGCAGTTCTTC.

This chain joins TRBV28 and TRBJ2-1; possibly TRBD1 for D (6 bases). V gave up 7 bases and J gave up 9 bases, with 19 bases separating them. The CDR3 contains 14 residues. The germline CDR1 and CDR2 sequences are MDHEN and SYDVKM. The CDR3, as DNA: TGTGCCAGCAACCTAATCCAGGGGTTAGGTGAGCAGTTCTTC. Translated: CASNLIQGLGEQFF.

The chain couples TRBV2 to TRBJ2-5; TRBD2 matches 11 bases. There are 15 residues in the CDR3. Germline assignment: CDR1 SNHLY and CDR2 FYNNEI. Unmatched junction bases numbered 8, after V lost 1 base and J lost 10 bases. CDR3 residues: CASSEEGLADGDQYF. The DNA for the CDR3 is TGTGCCAGCAGTGAAGAGGGACTAGCGGACGGGGACCAGTACTTC.

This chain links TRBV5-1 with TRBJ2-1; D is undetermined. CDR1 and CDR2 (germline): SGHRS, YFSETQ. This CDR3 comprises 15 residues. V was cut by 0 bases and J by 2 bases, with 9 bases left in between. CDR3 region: CASSLAVDAYNEQFF. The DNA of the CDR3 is TGCGCCAGCAGCTTGGCCGTGGATGCCTACAATGAGCAGTTCTTC.

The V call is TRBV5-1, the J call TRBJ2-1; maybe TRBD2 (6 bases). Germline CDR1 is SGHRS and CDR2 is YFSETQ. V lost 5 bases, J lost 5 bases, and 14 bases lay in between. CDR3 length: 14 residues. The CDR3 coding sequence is TGCGCCAGCAGGGAGTCCCTAGCGAACAATGAGCAGTTCTTC. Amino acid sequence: CASRESLANNEQFF.

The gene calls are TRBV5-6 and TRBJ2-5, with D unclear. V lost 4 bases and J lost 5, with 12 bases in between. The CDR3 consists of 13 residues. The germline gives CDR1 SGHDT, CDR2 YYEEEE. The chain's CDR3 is CASSRRNGETQYF. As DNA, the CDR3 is TGTGCCAGCAGCCGGCGTAACGGGGAGACCCAGTACTTC.

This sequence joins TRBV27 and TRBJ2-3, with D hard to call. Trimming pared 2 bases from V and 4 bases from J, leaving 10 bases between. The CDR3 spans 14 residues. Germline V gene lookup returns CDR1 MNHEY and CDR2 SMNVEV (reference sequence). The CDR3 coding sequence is TGTGCCAGCAGTTTAACTCCTAGACCAGATACGCAGTATTTT. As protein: CASSLTPRPDTQYF.

CDR3 in amino acids: CASSHATLSGRFSGELFF. For the CDR3, the DNA is TGCGCCAGCAGCCATGCCACCTTGAGCGGGAGATTTTCCGGGGAGCTGTTTTTT. The V call is TRBV4-1, the J call TRBJ2-2; 8 bases match TRBD2. The V and J ends lost 3 bases and 6 bases, in that order; junction bases with no gene match: 15. Germline V CDR1 and CDR2: MGHRA, YSYEKL. The CDR3 loop spans 18 amino acids.

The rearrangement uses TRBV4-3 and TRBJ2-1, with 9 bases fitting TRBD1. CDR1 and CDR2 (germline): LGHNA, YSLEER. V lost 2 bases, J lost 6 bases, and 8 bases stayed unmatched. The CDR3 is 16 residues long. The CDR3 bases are TGCGCCAGCAGCCAACAACCCTCGACAGGGGGCAATGAGCAGTTCTTC. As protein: CASSQQPSTGGNEQFF.

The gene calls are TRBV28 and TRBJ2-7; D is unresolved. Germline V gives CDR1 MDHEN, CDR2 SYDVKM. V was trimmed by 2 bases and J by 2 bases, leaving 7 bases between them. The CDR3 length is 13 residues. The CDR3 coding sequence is TGTGCCAGCAGTTTACGGGTGACCTACGAGCAGTACTTC. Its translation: CASSLRVTYEQYF.

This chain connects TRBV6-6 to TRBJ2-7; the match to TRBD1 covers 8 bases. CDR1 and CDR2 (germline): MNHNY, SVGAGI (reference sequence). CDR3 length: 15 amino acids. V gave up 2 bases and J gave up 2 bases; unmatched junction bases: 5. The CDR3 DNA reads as TGTGCCAGCAGTTACCCTGGGACAGGAACCTACGAGCAGTACTTC. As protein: CASSYPGTGTYEQYF.

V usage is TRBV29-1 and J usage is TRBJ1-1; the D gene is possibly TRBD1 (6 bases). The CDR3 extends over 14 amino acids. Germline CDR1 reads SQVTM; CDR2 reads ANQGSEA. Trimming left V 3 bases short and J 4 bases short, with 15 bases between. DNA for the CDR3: TGCAGCGTTGATGTACGGGGGCGGGTCACTGAAGCTTTCTTT. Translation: CSVDVRGRVTEAFF.

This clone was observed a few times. This CDR3 is CASSVNRGGNQPQHF. The CDR3 nucleotides are TGTGCCAGTAGTGTTAACAGGGGGGGCAATCAGCCCCAGCATTTT. The chain uses TRBV19 and TRBJ1-5, with 8 positions matching TRBD1. J gave up 2 bases and V 5 bases, and 5 bases lay outside the gene matches. Germline V gene sequence: CDR1 LNHDA, CDR2 SQIVND (reference sequence). This CDR3 has 15 residues.

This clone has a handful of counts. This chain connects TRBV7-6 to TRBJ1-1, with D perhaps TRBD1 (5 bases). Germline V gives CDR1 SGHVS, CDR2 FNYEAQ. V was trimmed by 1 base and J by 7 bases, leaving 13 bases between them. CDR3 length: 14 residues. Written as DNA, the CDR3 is TGTGCCAGCAGCTTAGGACAGCTAACGCTTGAAGCTTTCTTT. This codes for CASSLGQLTLEAFF.

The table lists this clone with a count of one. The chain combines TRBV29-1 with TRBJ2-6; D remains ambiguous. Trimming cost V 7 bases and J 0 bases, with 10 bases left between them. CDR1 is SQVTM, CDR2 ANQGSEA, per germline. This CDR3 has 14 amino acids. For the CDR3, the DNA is TGCAGCGCTGGGTCCGGCTCTGGGGCCAACGTCCTGACTTTC. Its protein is CSAGSGSGANVLTF. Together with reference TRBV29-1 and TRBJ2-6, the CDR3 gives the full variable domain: SAVISQKPSRDICQRGTSLTIQCQVDSQVTMMFWYRQQPGQSLTLIATANQGSEATYESGFVIDKFPISRPNLTFSTLTVSNMSPEDSSIYLCSAGSGSGANVLTFGAGSRLTVL.

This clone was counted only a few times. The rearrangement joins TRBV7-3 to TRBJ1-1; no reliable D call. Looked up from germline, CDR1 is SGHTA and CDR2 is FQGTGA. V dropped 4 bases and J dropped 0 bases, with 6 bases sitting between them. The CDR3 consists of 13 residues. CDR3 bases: TGTGCCAGCAGCTACGGGGTGAACACTGAAGCTTTCTTT. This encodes CASSYGVNTEAFF. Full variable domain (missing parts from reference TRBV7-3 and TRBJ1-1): GAGVSQTPSNKVTEKGKYVELRCDPISGHTALYWYRQSLGQGPEFLIYFQGTGAADDSGLPNDRFFAVRPEGSVSTLKIQRTERGDSAVYLCASSYGVNTEAFFGQGTRLTVV.

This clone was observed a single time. CDR3 sequence: CASSLVAGEYNEQFF. DNA for the CDR3: TGTGCCAGCAGCTTAGTAGCGGGCGAATACAATGAGCAGTTCTTC. The chain uses TRBV7-6 and TRBJ2-1, with TRBD2 identical over 7 bases. The J segment lost 4 bases and the V segment lost 1 base, leaving 4 bases of the junction unmatched. The CDR3 runs to 15 residues. Germline V gene lookup returns CDR1 SGHVS and CDR2 FNYEAQ.

As DNA, the CDR3 is TGCGCCAGCAGTCTTTTGGGGAGCGAAGAGACCCAGTACTTC. Translation gives CASSLLGSEETQYF. The chain links TRBV5-1 to TRBJ2-5; the D gene is possibly TRBD2 (5 bases). The CDR3 has 14 residues. Germline CDR1 and CDR2: SGHRS and YFSETQ. Trimming took off 5 bases at V and 3 bases at J, with 14 bases between the two ends.

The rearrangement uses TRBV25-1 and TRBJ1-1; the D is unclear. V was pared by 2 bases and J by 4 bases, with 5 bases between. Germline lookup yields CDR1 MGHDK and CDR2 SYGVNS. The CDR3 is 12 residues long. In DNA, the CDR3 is TGTGCCAGCAGTGAAATGGGCACTGAAGCTTTCTTT. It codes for CASSEMGTEAFF. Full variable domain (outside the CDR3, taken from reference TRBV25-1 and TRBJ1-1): EADIYQTPRYLVIGTGKKITLECSQTMGHDKMYWYQQDPGMELHLIHYSYGVNSTEKGDLSSESTVSRIRTEHFPLTLESARPSHTSQYLCASSEMGTEAFFGQGTRLTVV.

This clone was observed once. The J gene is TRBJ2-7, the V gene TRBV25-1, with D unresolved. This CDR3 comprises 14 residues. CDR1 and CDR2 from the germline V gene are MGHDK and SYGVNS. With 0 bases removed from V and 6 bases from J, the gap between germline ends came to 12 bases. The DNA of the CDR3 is TGTGCCAGCAGTGAATACCAGTTGGGGATCGAGCAGTACTTC. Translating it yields CASSEYQLGIEQYF.